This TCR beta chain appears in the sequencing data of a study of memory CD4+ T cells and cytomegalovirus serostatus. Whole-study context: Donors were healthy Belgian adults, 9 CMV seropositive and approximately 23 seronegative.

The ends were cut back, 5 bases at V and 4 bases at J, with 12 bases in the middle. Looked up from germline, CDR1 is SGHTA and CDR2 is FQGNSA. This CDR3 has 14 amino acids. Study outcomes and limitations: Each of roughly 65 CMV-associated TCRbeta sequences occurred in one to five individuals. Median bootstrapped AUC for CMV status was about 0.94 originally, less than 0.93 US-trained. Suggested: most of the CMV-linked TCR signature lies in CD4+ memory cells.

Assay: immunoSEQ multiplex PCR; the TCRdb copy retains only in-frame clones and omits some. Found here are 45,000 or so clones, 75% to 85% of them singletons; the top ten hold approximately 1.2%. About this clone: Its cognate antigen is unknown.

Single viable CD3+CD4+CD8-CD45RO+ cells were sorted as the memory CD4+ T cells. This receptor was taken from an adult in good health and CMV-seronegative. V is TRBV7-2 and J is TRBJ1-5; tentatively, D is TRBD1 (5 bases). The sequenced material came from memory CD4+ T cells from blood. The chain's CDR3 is CASSPGGGNQPQHF. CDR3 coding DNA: TGTGCCAGCAGCCCCGGTGGGGGGAATCAGCCCCAGCATTTT.